What follows is one T cell receptor (beta chain) and its context. CDR3 length equals 13 residues. Trimming removed 5 bases from V and 14 bases from J, with 21 bases in between. The sample is drawn from a study of blood T cell repertoires in COVID-19. Participant ages covered roughly 18 to 89 years across 24 US areas. Original analysis: Researchers report that nucleated cell counts were estimated from reference gene primer amplification. Data came from immunoSEQ multiplex PCR; TCRdb stores just in-frame clones and leaves some out. That table is the source of V, J and clone size, and D and trimming were worked out from the DNA. The profile shows about 200,000 clones, about 80% of them singletons.

This clonotype originated in a woman between 55 and 75 years old with acute COVID-19. V gene TRBV12-3 or TRBV12-4 combines with J gene TRBJ1-2; weak D call: TRBD1 (6 bases). Sample: PBMCs or T cells enriched from blood (not recorded which). Written as DNA, the CDR3 is TGTGCCAGCAGTAGGGGGGGAGGCATAGGATCTACCTTC. It specifies CASSRGGGIGSTF.